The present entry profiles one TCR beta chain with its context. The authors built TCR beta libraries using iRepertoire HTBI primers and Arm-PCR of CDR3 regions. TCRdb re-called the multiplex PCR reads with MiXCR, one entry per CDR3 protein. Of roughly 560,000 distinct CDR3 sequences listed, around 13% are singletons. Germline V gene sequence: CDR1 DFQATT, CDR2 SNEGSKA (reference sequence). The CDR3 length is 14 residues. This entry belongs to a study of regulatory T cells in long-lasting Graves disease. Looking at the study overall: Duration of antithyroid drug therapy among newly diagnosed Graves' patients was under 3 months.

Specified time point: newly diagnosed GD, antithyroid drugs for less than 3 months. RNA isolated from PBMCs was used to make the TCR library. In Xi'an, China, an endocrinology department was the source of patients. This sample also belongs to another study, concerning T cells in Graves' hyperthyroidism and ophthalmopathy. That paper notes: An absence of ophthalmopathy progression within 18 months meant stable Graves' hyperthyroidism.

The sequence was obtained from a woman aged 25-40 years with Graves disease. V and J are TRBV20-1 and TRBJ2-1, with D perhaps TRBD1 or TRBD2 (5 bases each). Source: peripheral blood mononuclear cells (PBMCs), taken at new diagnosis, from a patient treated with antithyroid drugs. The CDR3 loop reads CSHIPGTHANEQFF. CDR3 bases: TGCAGCCACATTCCCGGGACCCACGCGAATGAGCAGTTCTTC.